A selection of T cell receptor beta chains follows, all from one sample in a study of breast tumors, draining lymph nodes, adjacent tissues. TCRdb independently ran MiXCR on the multiplex PCR reads; one entry per CDR3 protein. The sample includes approximately 130,000 distinct CDR3 sequences, under 25% of them seen just once. Source material: axillary lymph node tissue. The receptors come from a female donor with breast cancer. Some clones in this sample may be carry-over from other donors' samples. CDR3s include the opening cysteine and the closing phenylalanine or tryptophan. A D gene is named only where the DNA matches it firmly. A clone size is listed for some rows: how often the clone was seen (once, few, many), or a class if it is expanded.

D gene	CDR3 length	clone size	V gene	J gene	CDR3 protein	CDR3 DNA
-	13	many	TRBV15	TRBJ1-2	CATSVRDAYGYTF	TGTGCCACCAGCGTCCGGGACGCCTATGGCTACACCTTC
-	12	few	TRBV2	TRBJ2-6	CASTLGANVLTF	TGTGCCAGCACCCTGGGGGCCAACGTCCTGACTTTC
-	16	-	TRBV28	TRBJ1-4	CASSGGAAATNEKLFF	TGTGCCAGCAGTGGAGGTGCCGCCGCAACTAATGAAAAACTGTTTTTT
-	12	many	TRBV3-1	TRBJ2-7	CASSQIGYEQYF	TGTGCCAGCAGCCAAATCGGCTACGAGCAGTACTTC
TRBD1	12	many	TRBV29-1	TRBJ2-3	CSVGTGIDTQYF	TGCAGCGTTGGGACAGGGATAGATACGCAGTATTTT
-	15	-	TRBV6-5	TRBJ1-4	CASSYSGGQAEKLFF	TGTGCCAGCAGTTACTCGGGTGGGCAAGCTGAAAAACTGTTTTTT
TRBD1	14	many	TRBV10-3	TRBJ1-4	CAISATGAAEKLFF	TGTGCCATCAGTGCAACAGGGGCAGCTGAAAAACTGTTTTTT
-	14	medium-sized	TRBV14	TRBJ1-6	CASSQRDYNSPLHF	TGTGCCAGCAGCCAAAGGGACTATAATTCACCCCTCCACTTT
TRBD2	15	many	TRBV2	TRBJ2-7	CASTGTSGASYEQYF	TGTGCCAGCACTGGAACTAGCGGCGCTTCCTACGAGCAGTACTTC
TRBD2	18	many	TRBV4-1	TRBJ2-1	CASSQGLAGGPTYNEQFF	TGCGCCAGCAGCCAAGGCCTAGCGGGAGGGCCCACCTACAATGAGCAGTTCTTC
TRBD2	16	many	TRBV7-2	TRBJ2-1	CASSSNSGRAYNEQFF	TGTGCCAGCAGCTCCAATAGCGGGAGGGCCTACAATGAGCAGTTCTTC
-	14	many	TRBV7-2	TRBJ2-7	CASRTGGSGHEQYF	TGTGCCAGCAGGACCGGTGGGAGTGGCCACGAGCAGTACTTC
-	13	-	TRBV7-2	TRBJ2-5	CASSTGPTETQYF	TGTGCCAGCAGCACGGGACCGACGGAGACCCAGTACTTC
-	12	many	TRBV19	TRBJ1-5	CASSGGDQPQHF	TGTGCCAGTAGCGGAGGGGATCAGCCCCAGCATTTT
-	15	many	TRBV25-1	TRBJ2-7	CASSAVGTPDNEQYF	TGTGCCAGCAGTGCAGTCGGGACGCCCGATAACGAGCAGTACTTC
TRBD2	15	-	TRBV5-4	TRBJ2-3	CASSFPGLGRDTQYF	TGTGCCAGCAGCTTTCCGGGACTAGGAAGGGATACGCAGTATTTT
-	12	many	TRBV4-1	TRBJ2-7	CASSRPGYEQYF	TGCGCCAGCAGCCGGCCCGGGTACGAGCAGTACTTC
-	13	many	TRBV20-1	TRBJ2-7	CSARGEDFYEQYF	TGCAGTGCCAGGGGTGAGGATTTCTACGAGCAGTACTTC
-	14	many	TRBV5-5	TRBJ2-5	CASSSGLIGETQYF	TGTGCCAGCAGCTCAGGACTTATAGGAGAGACCCAGTACTTC
-	16	-	TRBV19	TRBJ1-5	CASSIATAFSNQPQHF	TGTGCCAGTAGTATCGCGACAGCCTTTAGCAATCAGCCCCAGCATTTT
-	15	many	TRBV5-4	TRBJ2-5	CASSSRYERKETQYF	TGTGCCAGCAGCTCGCGATACGAGAGGAAAGAGACCCAGTACTTC
TRBD1	15	many	TRBV24-1	TRBJ2-3	CATSVRQGATDTQYF	TGTGCCACCAGTGTAAGACAGGGGGCGACAGATACGCAGTATTTT
-	13	many	TRBV7-3	TRBJ2-3	CASSLSITDTQYF	TGTGCCAGCAGCTTGTCAATCACAGATACGCAGTATTTT
-	13	-	TRBV6-5	TRBJ1-4	CASGRQGGEKLFF	TGTGCCAGCGGTAGGCAGGGAGGGGAAAAACTGTTTTTT
TRBD2	15	many	TRBV9	TRBJ2-1	CASSVRDYSYNEQFF	TGTGCCAGCAGCGTAAGGGACTACTCCTACAATGAGCAGTTCTTC
TRBD2	15	many	TRBV6-1	TRBJ2-1	CASSEGGRAYNEQFF	TGTGCCAGCAGTGAGGGCGGGAGGGCCTACAATGAGCAGTTCTTC
-	15	many	TRBV20-1	TRBJ2-1	CSAKASMGTFNEQFF	TGCAGTGCCAAGGCTAGTATGGGGACTTTCAATGAGCAGTTCTTC
TRBD1	19	many	TRBV5-6	TRBJ2-1	CASSLPLGTGIRSYNEQFF	TGTGCCAGCAGCTTACCCCTCGGGACAGGGATTAGGTCCTACAATGAGCAGTTCTTC
-	17	many	TRBV7-8	TRBJ2-7	CASSLGSQGVLFYEQYF	TGTGCCAGCAGCTTGGGTTCTCAGGGAGTCCTTTTCTACGAGCAGTACTTC
-	15	-	TRBV28	TRBJ2-7	CASSSAGETHYEQYF	TGTGCCAGCAGCTCCGCAGGGGAGACCCACTACGAGCAGTACTTC
-	15	many	TRBV10-2	TRBJ2-5	CASSESRVYQETQYF	TGCGCCAGCAGTGAGTCGAGGGTGTACCAAGAGACCCAGTACTTC
TRBD1	16	-	TRBV6-2/TRBV6-3	TRBJ1-2	CASTKSGTGSRYGYTF	TGTGCCAGCACCAAATCCGGGACAGGGAGTCGCTATGGCTACACCTTC
TRBD2	16	many	TRBV7-2	TRBJ2-2	CASTPGLLGHTGELFF	TGTGCCAGCACCCCGGGACTACTAGGTCACACCGGGGAGCTGTTTTTT
-	16	-	TRBV5-6	TRBJ2-4	CASSLLAGLAKNIQYF	TGTGCCAGCAGCTTGCTGGCAGGACTAGCCAAAAACATTCAGTACTTC
TRBD1	17	-	TRBV7-9	TRBJ2-5	CASSPRQGRGGQETQYF	TGTGCCAGCAGCCCTCGACAGGGAAGGGGCGGACAAGAGACCCAGTACTTC
TRBD2	13	many	TRBV24-1	TRBJ2-3	CATGGTRLDTQYF	TGTGCCACCGGTGGGACTAGACTAGATACGCAGTATTTT
TRBD1	14	few	TRBV6-1	TRBJ2-5	CASSRGGSWETQYF	TGTGCCAGCAGTCGAGGGGGCTCTTGGGAGACCCAGTACTTC
-	13	many	TRBV7-2	TRBJ1-2	CASSSRQGYGYTF	TGTGCCAGCAGCTCGCGGCAGGGTTATGGCTACACCTTC
-	13	many	TRBV20-1	TRBJ2-7	CSARLSGSYEQYF	TGCAGTGCTCGCCTTAGCGGCTCCTACGAGCAGTACTTC
TRBD2	15	many	TRBV5-6	TRBJ2-7	CASSSPLAGAREQYF	TGTGCCAGCAGCTCTCCCCTAGCGGGAGCTCGCGAGCAGTACTTC
-	15	many	TRBV4-3	TRBJ2-1	CASSQGLMTDNEQFF	TGCGCCAGCAGCCAAGGCTTAATGACCGACAATGAGCAGTTCTTC
-	18	many	TRBV28	TRBJ1-6	CASSGTPLLTDYNSPLHF	TGTGCCAGCAGTGGGACCCCTCTCTTGACAGACTATAATTCACCCCTCCACTTT
TRBD2	16	-	TRBV20-1	TRBJ2-1	CSARDRLAGGSSEQFF	TGCAGTGCTAGAGATCGACTAGCGGGAGGATCTAGTGAGCAGTTCTTC
TRBD2	13	many	TRBV6-5	TRBJ2-1	CASSRLASNEQFF	TGTGCCAGCAGTAGACTAGCGAGCAATGAGCAGTTCTTC
TRBD1	15	-	TRBV19	TRBJ2-5	CASSNRDRGRETQYF	TGTGCCAGTAGTAACCGGGACAGGGGGCGGGAGACCCAGTACTTC
TRBD2	18	few	TRBV28	TRBJ2-3	CASSSPRDSGRDTDTQYF	TGTGCCAGCAGTTCTCCGCGCGACAGCGGGAGGGACACAGATACGCAGTATTTT
-	12	many	TRBV12-3/TRBV12-4	TRBJ2-7	CASSRSVYEQYF	TGTGCCAGCAGCCGGTCGGTCTACGAGCAGTACTTC
TRBD1	15	many	TRBV24-1	TRBJ2-3	CATSDRDRPTDTQYF	TGTGCCACCAGTGACCGGGACAGGCCCACAGATACGCAGTATTTT
-	13	many	TRBV2	TRBJ2-7	CASKAGGTNEQYF	TGTGCCAGCAAGGCCGGGGGGACAAACGAGCAGTACTTC
-	13	many	TRBV15	TRBJ2-7	CATSRDLSYEQYF	TGTGCCACCAGCAGAGATCTTTCCTACGAGCAGTACTTC
TRBD1	16	-	TRBV6-2/TRBV6-3	TRBJ1-5	CASSTPRQGINQPQHF	TGTGCCAGCAGTACCCCGAGACAGGGGATTAATCAGCCCCAGCATTTT
TRBD2	15	many	TRBV11-2	TRBJ2-5	CASSLDGLVGETQYF	TGTGCCAGCAGCTTAGATGGACTAGTGGGGGAGACCCAGTACTTC
-	15	many	TRBV5-1	TRBJ2-2	CASSLLGPRSGELFF	TGCGCCAGCAGCTTGTTAGGCCCCAGAAGCGGGGAGCTGTTTTTT
-	12	few	TRBV20-1	TRBJ1-1	CSALRMNTEAFF	TGCAGTGCTCTCAGGATGAACACTGAAGCTTTCTTT
TRBD1	16	-	TRBV28	TRBJ2-1	CASSPLGGQARDEQFF	TGTGCCAGCAGCCCTTTAGGTGGACAGGCGAGGGATGAGCAGTTCTTC
TRBD1	13	many	TRBV20-1	TRBJ2-5	CSAHTGGQETQYF	TGCAGTGCACATACAGGGGGACAAGAGACCCAGTACTTC
-	12	many	TRBV6-6	TRBJ2-7	CASSFEGGWQYF	TGTGCCAGCAGTTTTGAGGGGGGATGGCAGTACTTC
TRBD1	12	-	TRBV19	TRBJ1-5	CVSRGSNQPQHF	TGTGTCAGCAGGGGGAGCAATCAGCCCCAGCATTTT